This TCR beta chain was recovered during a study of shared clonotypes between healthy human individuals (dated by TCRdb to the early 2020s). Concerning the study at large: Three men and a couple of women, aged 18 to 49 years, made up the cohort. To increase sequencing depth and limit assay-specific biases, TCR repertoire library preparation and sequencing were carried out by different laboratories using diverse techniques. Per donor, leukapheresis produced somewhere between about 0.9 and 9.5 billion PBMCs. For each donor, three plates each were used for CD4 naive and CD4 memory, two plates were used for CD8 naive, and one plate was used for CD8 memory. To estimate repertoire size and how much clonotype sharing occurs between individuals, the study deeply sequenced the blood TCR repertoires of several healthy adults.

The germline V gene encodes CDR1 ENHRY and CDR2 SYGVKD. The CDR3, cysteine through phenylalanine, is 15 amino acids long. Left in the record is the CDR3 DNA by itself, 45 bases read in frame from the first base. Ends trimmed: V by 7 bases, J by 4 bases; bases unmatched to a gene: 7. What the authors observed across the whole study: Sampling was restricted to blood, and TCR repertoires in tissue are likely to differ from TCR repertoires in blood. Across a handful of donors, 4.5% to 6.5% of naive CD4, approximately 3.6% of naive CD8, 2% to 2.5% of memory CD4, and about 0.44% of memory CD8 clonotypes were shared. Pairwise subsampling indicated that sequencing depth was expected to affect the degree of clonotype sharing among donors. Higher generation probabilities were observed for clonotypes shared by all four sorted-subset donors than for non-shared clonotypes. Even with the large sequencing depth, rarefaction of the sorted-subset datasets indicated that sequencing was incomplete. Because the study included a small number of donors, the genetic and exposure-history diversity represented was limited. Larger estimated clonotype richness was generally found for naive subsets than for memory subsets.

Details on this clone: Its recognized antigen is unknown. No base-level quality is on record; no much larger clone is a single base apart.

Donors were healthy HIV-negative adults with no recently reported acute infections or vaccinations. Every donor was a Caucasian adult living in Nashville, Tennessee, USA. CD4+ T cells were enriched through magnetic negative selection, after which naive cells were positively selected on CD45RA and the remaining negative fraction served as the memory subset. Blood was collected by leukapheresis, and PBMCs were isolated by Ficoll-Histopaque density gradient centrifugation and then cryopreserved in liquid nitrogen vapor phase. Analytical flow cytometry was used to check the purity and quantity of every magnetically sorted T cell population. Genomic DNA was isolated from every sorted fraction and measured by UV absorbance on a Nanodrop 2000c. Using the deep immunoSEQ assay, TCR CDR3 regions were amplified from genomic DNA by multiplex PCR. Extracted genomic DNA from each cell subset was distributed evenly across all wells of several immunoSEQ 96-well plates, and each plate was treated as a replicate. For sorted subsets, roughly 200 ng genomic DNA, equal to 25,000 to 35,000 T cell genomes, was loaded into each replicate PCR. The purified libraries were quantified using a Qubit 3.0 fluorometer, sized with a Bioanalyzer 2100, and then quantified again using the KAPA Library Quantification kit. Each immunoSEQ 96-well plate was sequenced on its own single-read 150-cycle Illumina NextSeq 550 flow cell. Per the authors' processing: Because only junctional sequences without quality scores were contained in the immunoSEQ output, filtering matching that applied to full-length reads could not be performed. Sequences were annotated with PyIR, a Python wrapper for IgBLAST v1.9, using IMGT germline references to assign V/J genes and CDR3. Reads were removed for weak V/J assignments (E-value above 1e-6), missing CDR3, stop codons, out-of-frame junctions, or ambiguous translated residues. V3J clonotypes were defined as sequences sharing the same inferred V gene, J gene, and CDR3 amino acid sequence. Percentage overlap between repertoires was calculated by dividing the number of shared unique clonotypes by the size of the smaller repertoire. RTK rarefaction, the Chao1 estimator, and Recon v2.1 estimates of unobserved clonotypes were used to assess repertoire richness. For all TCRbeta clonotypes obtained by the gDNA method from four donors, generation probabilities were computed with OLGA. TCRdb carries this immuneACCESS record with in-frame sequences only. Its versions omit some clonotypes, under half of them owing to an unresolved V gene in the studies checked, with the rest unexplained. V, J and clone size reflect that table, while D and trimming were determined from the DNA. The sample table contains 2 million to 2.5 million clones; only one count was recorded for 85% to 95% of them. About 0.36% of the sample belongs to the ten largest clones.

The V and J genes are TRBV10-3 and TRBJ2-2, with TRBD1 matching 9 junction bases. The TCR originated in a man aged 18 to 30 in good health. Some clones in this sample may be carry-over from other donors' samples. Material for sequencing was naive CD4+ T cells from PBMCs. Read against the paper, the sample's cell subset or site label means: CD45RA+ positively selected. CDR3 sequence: CAITRTGERTGELFF. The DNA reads TGTGCCATCACAAGGACAGGGGAGCGCACCGGGGAGCTGTTTTTT.